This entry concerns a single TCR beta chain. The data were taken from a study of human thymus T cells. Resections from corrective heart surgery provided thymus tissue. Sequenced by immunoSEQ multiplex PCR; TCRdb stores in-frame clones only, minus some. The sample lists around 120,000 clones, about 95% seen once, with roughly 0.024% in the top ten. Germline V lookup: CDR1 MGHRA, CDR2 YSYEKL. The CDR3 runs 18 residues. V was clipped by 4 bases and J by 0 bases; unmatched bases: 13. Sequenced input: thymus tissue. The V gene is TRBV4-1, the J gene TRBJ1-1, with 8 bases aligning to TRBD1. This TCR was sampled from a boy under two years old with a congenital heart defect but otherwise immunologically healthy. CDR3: CASSPSWTGRDMNTEAFF. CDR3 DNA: TGCGCCAGCAGCCCCAGCTGGACAGGGAGGGACATGAACACTGAAGCTTTCTTT.